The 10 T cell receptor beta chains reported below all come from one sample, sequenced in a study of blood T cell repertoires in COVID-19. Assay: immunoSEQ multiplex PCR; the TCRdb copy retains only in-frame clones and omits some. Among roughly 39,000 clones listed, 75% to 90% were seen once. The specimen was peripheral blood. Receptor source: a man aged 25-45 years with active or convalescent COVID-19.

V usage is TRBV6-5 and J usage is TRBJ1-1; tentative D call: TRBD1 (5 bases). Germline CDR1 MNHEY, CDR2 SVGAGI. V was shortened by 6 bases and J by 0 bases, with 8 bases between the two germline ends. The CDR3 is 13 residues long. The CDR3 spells CASSLQVNTEAFF. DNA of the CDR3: TGTGCCAGCAGCCTACAGGTGAACACTGAAGCTTTCTTT.

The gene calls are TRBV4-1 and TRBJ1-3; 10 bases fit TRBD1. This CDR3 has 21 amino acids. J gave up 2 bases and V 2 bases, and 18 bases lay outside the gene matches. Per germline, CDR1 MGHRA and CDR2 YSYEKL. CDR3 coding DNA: TGCGCCAGCAGCCAACAACCCTCGGGACAGGGGTATGTCGGTGCTGGAAACACCATATATTTT. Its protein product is CASSQQPSGQGYVGAGNTIYF.

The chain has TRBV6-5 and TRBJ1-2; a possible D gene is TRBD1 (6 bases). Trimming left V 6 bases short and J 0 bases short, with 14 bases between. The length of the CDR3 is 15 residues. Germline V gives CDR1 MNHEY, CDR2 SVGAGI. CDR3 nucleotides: TGTGCCAGCAGGAAGCGTGGACAGACTAACTATGGCTACACCTTC. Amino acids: CASRKRGQTNYGYTF.

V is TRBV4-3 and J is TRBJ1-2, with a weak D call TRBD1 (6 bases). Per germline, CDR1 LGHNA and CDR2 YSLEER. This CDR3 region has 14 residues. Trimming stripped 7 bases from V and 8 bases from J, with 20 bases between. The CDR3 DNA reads TGCGCCAGCAAGCAGACTAAGGGGGTAATCGGCTACACCTTC. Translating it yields CASKQTKGVIGYTF.

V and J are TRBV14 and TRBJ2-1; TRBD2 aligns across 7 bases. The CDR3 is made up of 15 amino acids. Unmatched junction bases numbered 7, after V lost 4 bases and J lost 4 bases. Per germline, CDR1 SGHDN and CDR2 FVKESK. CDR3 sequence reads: CASSPGLAEYNEQFF. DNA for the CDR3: TGTGCCAGCAGCCCCGGGCTAGCGGAGTACAATGAGCAGTTCTTC.

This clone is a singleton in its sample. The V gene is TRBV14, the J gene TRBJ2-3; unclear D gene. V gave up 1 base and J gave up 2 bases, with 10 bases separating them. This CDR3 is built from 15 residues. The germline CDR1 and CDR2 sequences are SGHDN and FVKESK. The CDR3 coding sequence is TGTGCCAGCAGCCAAGGACGGGTATTCACAGATACGCAGTATTTT. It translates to CASSQGRVFTDTQYF.

CDR3 DNA: TGTGCCAGCAGTTTCACGCGGGGCTCCGAGCAGTACGTC. It encodes CASSFTRGSEQYV. This chain uses TRBV6-5 with TRBJ2-7; TRBD2 might be the D (6 bases). In germline, CDR1 is MNHEY, CDR2 SVGAGI. The CDR3 has 13 residues. V lost 4 bases and J lost 6, with 13 bases in between.

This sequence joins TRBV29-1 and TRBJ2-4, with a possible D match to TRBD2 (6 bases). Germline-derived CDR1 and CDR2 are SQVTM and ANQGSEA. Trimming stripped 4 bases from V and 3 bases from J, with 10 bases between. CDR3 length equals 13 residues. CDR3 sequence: CSVAGDFKNIQYF. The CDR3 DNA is TGCAGCGTTGCCGGGGACTTCAAAAACATTCAGTACTTC.

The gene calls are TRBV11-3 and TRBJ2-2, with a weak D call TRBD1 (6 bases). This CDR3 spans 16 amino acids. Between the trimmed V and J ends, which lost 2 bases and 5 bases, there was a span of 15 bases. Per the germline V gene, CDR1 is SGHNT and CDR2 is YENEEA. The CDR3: CASSLIGGLGTGELFF. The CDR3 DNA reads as TGTGCCAGCAGCTTAATTGGGGGCCTTGGGACCGGGGAGCTGTTTTTT.

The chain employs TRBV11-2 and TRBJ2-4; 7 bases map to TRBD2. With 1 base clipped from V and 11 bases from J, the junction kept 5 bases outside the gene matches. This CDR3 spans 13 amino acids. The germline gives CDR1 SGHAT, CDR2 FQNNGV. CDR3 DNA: TGTGCCAGCAGCTTAGGTGGGCTAGCGGTTCAGTACTTC. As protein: CASSLGGLAVQYF.